A single sample gave rise to the 16 T cell receptor beta chains below, sequenced in a study of shared clonotypes between healthy human individuals. Generated by immunoSEQ multiplex PCR, the TCRdb table keeps only in-frame clones and is missing some. The sample comprises about 460,000 clones, approximately 77% of which are singletons, and about 12% rests with the top ten. The sequenced material came from PBMCs. The receptors shown here come from a woman aged 40 to 49 in good health. Some clones in this sample may be carry-over from other donors' samples.

The gene calls are TRBV6-1 and TRBJ2-3; D gene unclear. Trimming cost V 5 bases and J 0 bases, with 9 bases left between them. The CDR3 runs 14 residues. In germline, CDR1 is MNHNS, CDR2 SASEGT. The CDR3 DNA sequence: TGTGCCAGCAGTAAAGGGCTGAGCACAGATACGCAGTATTTT. It is translated as CASSKGLSTDTQYF.

J is TRBJ2-7 and V is TRBV15; 7 positions agree with TRBD1. The CDR3 runs to 14 residues. Germline loops: CDR1 LNHNV, CDR2 YYDKDF (reference sequence). The V and J ends lost 3 bases and 6 bases, in that order; junction bases with no gene match: 8. The DNA of the CDR3 is TGTGCCACCAGCAGTCCGACAGGGCCCAGCGAGCAGTACTTC. Translated: CATSSPTGPSEQYF.

V and J are TRBV15 and TRBJ2-3; 14 bases fit TRBD2. Germline V gives CDR1 LNHNV, CDR2 YYDKDF (reference sequence). This CDR3 comprises 21 residues. Trimming took 4 bases from V and 4 from J; bases not matched to a gene: 19. In nucleotides, the CDR3 is TGTGCCACCAGCAAACCACGGACTAGCGGGAGGCCCGCCTGGTTTCCAGATACGCAGTATTTT. Translated: CATSKPRTSGRPAWFPDTQYF. The entire variable domain, with the rest obtained from reference TRBV15 and TRBJ2-3, is as follows: DAMVIQNPRYQVTQFGKPVTLSCSQTLNHNVMYWYQQKSSQAPKLLFHYYDKDFNNEADTPDNFQSRRPNTSFCFLDIRSPGLGDTAMYLCATSKPRTSGRPAWFPDTQYFGPGTRLTVL.

With respect to this clone: A far larger clone lies a single base away; this is likely a read error. The gene calls are TRBV18 and TRBJ2-7; 10 bases fit TRBD2. There are 16 residues in the CDR3. CDR1 and CDR2 (germline): KGHSH, LQKENI. CDR3 sequence (DNA): TGTGCCAACTCAGAAGGACTAGCGGAGCTTTCCTACGAGCAGTACTTC. Translation: CANSEGLAELSYEQYF.

The rearrangement links TRBV29-1 to TRBJ2-3; D is unclear. The CDR3 has 11 residues. Germline V lookup: CDR1 SQVTM, CDR2 ANQGSEA. The V gene lost 3 bases and the J gene lost 8 bases, with 9 bases spanning the gap. CDR3 DNA: TGCAGCGTTGATAGGGCAGGTACGCAGTATTTT. Protein product: CSVDRAGTQYF.

Regarding this clone: This sequence is one base from a far larger clone and is likely a read error. The sample contains more than one DNA sequence encoding this CDR3. The rearrangement uses TRBV15 and TRBJ2-7, with 10 bases aligning to TRBD2. This CDR3 contains 19 residues. Germline CDR1 LNHNV, CDR2 YYDKDF (reference sequence). The CDR3 coding sequence is TGTGCCACTAGCAGAGCCCCGACTAGCGGGCCTATCCGCTCCTACGAGCAGTACTTC. It specifies CATSRAPTSGPIRSYEQYF.

The V gene is TRBV5-1, the J gene TRBJ2-3; 11 nucleotides align to TRBD2. Trimming at V came to 1 base and at J to 0 bases, leaving 4 bases not matched to a gene. The CDR3 has 17 amino acids. Looked up from germline, CDR1 is SGHRS and CDR2 is YFSETQ. CDR3 bases: TGCGCCAGCAGCTTGAGACTAGCGGGGTTTAGCACAGATACGCAGTATTTT. This encodes CASSLRLAGFSTDTQYF.

The chain combines TRBV6-6 with TRBJ2-7, with D maybe TRBD2 (5 bases). V was cut by 6 bases and J by 6 bases, with 9 bases left in between. The V gene's germline CDR1 is MNHNY and CDR2 SVGAGI (reference sequence). The CDR3 runs 11 residues. CDR3 region: CASSRAAEQYF. Here the CDR3 DNA reads TGTGCCAGCAGCAGAGCGGCCGAGCAGTACTTC.

This clone was recorded once. The V call is TRBV5-6, the J call TRBJ2-1; 8 nucleotides line up with TRBD2. Germline CDR1 and CDR2: SGHDT and YYEEEE. The ends lost 4 bases at V and 0 bases at J; junction bases unmatched: 9. The CDR3 has 17 residues. CDR3 sequence (DNA): TGTGCCAGCAGCCACCACCCTAGCGGGCTCTCCTACAATGAGCAGTTCTTC. Encoded protein: CASSHHPSGLSYNEQFF. The whole variable domain, remainder taken from reference TRBV5-6 and TRBJ2-1, is DAGVTQSPTHLIKTRGQQVTLRCSPKSGHDTVSWYQQALGQGPQFIFQYYEEEERQRGNFPDRFSGHQFPNYSSELNVNALLLGDSALYLCASSHHPSGLSYNEQFFGPGTRLTVL.

Turning to this clone: No DNA is shown, since the ends of the CDR3 on it are uncertain; the CDR3 is the one TCRdb lists. The J gene is TRBJ2-5, the V gene TRBV21-1. TRBV21-1 is given as a pseudogene. The CDR3 is 14 amino acids long, termini counted. The CDR3: CASSLGVAGGTQYF.

This clone was observed a handful of times. V and J are TRBV7-9 and TRBJ2-3; D gene unclear. The CDR3 consists of 13 residues. Trimming removed 5 bases from V and 2 bases from J, with 8 bases in between. Per the germline V gene, CDR1 is SEHNR and CDR2 is FQNEAQ (reference sequence). The DNA for the CDR3 is TGTGCCAGCAGCACGGACCCCACAGATACGCAGTATTTT. Protein sequence: CASSTDPTDTQYF.

The chain has TRBV6-5 and TRBJ1-1; D is undetermined. Trimming pared 4 bases from V and 4 bases from J, leaving 13 bases between. The CDR3 has 14 residues. Germline V gives CDR1 MNHEY, CDR2 SVGAGI. The CDR3 protein is CASSFRGVGTEAFF. The CDR3 coding sequence is TGTGCCAGCAGTTTCCGGGGTGTCGGCACTGAAGCTTTCTTT.

V gene TRBV13 combines with J gene TRBJ1-3, with D possibly TRBD1 on 5 matching bases. The CDR3 contains 17 residues. Germline CDR1 PRHDT, CDR2 FYEKMQ (reference sequence). The V end lost 5 bases, the J end lost 7 bases, and 24 bases lay between the germline ends. CDR3 sequence reads: CASSDNRLQVLRNTIYF. In DNA form, the CDR3 reads TGTGCCAGCAGCGATAACAGGCTTCAAGTTTTAAGGAACACCATATATTTT. Full variable domain (missing parts from reference TRBV13 and TRBJ1-3): AAGVIQSPRHLIKEKRETATLKCYPIPRHDTVYWYQQGPGQDPQFLISFYEKMQSDKGSIPDRFSAQQFSDYHSELNMSSLELGDSALYFCASSDNRLQVLRNTIYFGEGSWLTVV.

Turning to this clone: A much larger clone differs from this one at a single base, so this may be a read error. CDR3 sequence reads: CASSLGLQETQYF. The CDR3 DNA follows: TGTGCCAGCAGCTTAGGACTGCAAGAGACCCAGTACTTC. The chain couples TRBV7-2 to TRBJ2-5; D unclear. There are 13 residues in the CDR3. Germline V gives CDR1 SGHTA, CDR2 FQGNSA. Trimming shortened V by 1 base and J by 2 bases, and 5 bases separated the two germline ends. The variable domain in full, completed from reference TRBV7-2 and TRBJ2-5, reads GAGVSQSPSNKVTEKGKDVELRCDPISGHTALYWYRQSLGQGLEFLIYFQGNSAPDKSGLPSDRFSAERTGGSVSTLTIQRTQQEDSAVYLCASSLGLQETQYFGPGTRLLVL.

The chain combines TRBV7-3 with TRBJ2-5; D remains ambiguous. Trimming removed 5 bases at V and 4 bases at J, with 11 bases between. Looked up from germline, CDR1 is SGHTA and CDR2 is FQGTGA. The CDR3 is 13 amino acids. The CDR3 here is CASSTTLGETQYF. DNA of the CDR3: TGTGCCAGCAGCACGACCCTTGGAGAGACCCAGTACTTC.

The chain carries TRBV5-1 and TRBJ2-5; D may be TRBD1 (5 bases). The germline gives CDR1 SGHRS, CDR2 YFSETQ. CDR3 length: 14 amino acids. The V gene lost 0 bases and the J gene lost 3 bases, with 9 bases spanning the gap. CDR3 residues: CASSLATREETQYF. DNA of the CDR3: TGCGCCAGCAGCTTGGCCACCAGGGAAGAGACCCAGTACTTC. Complete variable domain (other parts from reference TRBV5-1 and TRBJ2-5): KAGVTQTPRYLIKTRGQQVTLSCSPISGHRSVSWYQQTPGQGLQFLFEYFSETQRNKGNFPGRFSGRQFSNSRSEMNVSTLELGDSALYLCASSLATREETQYFGPGTRLLVL.